Each of the 25 T cell receptor beta chains below was sequenced from the same sample in a study of cytomegalovirus exposure and HLA in healthy donors. PCR involved 60 Vbeta and 13 Jbeta primers. Some clones are missing from TCRdb's copy, which holds only in-frame ones; the method was immunoSEQ multiplex PCR. The repertoire consists of about 120,000 clones, with about 76% occurring once and the leading ten covering 2% to 2.5%. Sequencing was done on a sample of PBMCs. These receptors were collected from a woman aged 40 to 55 in good health and CMV-seronegative.

The chain has TRBV28 and TRBJ1-2; D is ambiguous. Germline V CDR1 and CDR2: MDHEN, SYDVKM. This CDR3 has 11 amino acids. The V end lost 6 bases, the J end lost 4 bases, and 6 bases lay between the germline ends. CDR3 protein: CASSYGYGYTF. The CDR3 coding sequence is TGTGCCAGCAGCTATGGCTATGGCTACACCTTC.

The chain uses TRBV10-1 and TRBJ2-1; possible D gene TRBD2, 6 bases. V lost 0 bases and J 0 bases, leaving 12 bases between the germline ends. Germline loops: CDR1 WNHNN, CDR2 SYGVQD (reference sequence). The CDR3 runs to 17 residues. CDR3: CASSESGGVSSYNEQFF. In DNA form, the CDR3 reads TGCGCCAGCAGTGAGTCGGGCGGGGTAAGCTCCTACAATGAGCAGTTCTTC.

The chain employs TRBV7-2 and TRBJ2-7; D possibly corresponds to TRBD2 (5 bases). Trimming removed 3 bases at V and 5 bases at J, with 14 bases between. The germline V gene has CDR1 SGHTA and CDR2 FQGNSA. The CDR3 is made up of 14 amino acids. The CDR3 nucleotides read TGTGCCAGCAGCTTCACCGGCCTGGAGGACGAGCAGTACTTC. Translated, it gives CASSFTGLEDEQYF.

For the CDR3, the DNA is TGTGCCAGCAGCTCGACGCGGGGTAGCTCCTACAATGAGCAGTTCTTC. It is translated as CASSSTRGSSYNEQFF. The V gene is TRBV7-2, the J gene TRBJ2-1; D is possibly TRBD2 (6 bases). Trimming took off 4 bases at V and 0 bases at J, with 13 bases between the two ends. Germline loops: CDR1 SGHTA, CDR2 FQGNSA. The CDR3 extends over 16 amino acids. The full variable domain, with the rest looked up from reference TRBV7-2 and TRBJ2-1, is GAGVSQSPSNKVTEKGKDVELRCDPISGHTALYWYRQSLGQGLEFLIYFQGNSAPDKSGLPSDRFSAERTGGSVSTLTIQRTQQEDSAVYLCASSSTRGSSYNEQFFGPGTRLTVL.

The chain is built from TRBV6-5 and TRBJ1-1, with D possibly TRBD1 on 5 matching bases. This CDR3 has 13 residues. Deletions cut 5 bases from V and 0 bases from J, with 7 bases between. Germline values: CDR1 MNHEY, CDR2 SVGAGI. CDR3 residues: CASSDRMNTEAFF. The CDR3 region has the DNA TGTGCCAGCAGTGACAGAATGAACACTGAAGCTTTCTTT.

The chain has TRBV7-2 and TRBJ2-1; D not resolved. The V and J ends lost 2 bases and 7 bases respectively, with 9 bases between them. Germline V CDR1 and CDR2: SGHTA, FQGNSA. CDR3 length: 13 amino acids. CDR3 sequence reads: CASSLLVGNEQFF. The CDR3 DNA reads as TGTGCCAGCAGCTTACTAGTTGGTAATGAGCAGTTCTTC.

The chain combines TRBV5-1 with TRBJ1-6, with D perhaps TRBD1 (5 bases). The CDR3 extends over 14 amino acids. In germline, CDR1 is SGHRS, CDR2 YFSETQ. Trimming stripped 4 bases from V and 6 bases from J, with 11 bases between. Here the CDR3 reads CASSPGLSNSPLHF. Here the CDR3 DNA reads TGCGCCAGCAGCCCGGGACTGAGTAATTCACCCCTCCACTTT.

V and J are TRBV7-2 and TRBJ2-7; 7 bases agree with TRBD2. Germline loops: CDR1 SGHTA, CDR2 FQGNSA. The CDR3 contains 14 residues. V gave up 6 bases and J gave up 2 bases; unmatched junction bases: 7. The CDR3 DNA reads as TGTGCCAGCAGTCGAGCGGGGACCCCCTACGAGCAGTACTTC. Translated, it gives CASSRAGTPYEQYF.

This clone was counted once. The rearrangement links TRBV6-1 to TRBJ2-3; the D is unclear. CDR3 size: 13 residues. V was clipped by 3 bases and J by 0 bases, with 4 bases between them. Germline assignment: CDR1 MNHNS and CDR2 SASEGT. Here the CDR3 reads CASSEQSTDTQYF. CDR3 DNA sequence: TGTGCCAGCAGTGAGCAGAGCACAGATACGCAGTATTTT.

This chain joins TRBV5-1 and TRBJ2-6, with D maybe TRBD2 (6 bases). Between the trimmed V and J ends, which lost 3 bases and 4 bases, there was a span of 20 bases. This CDR3 is 18 amino acids long. Germline V gene sequence: CDR1 SGHRS, CDR2 YFSETQ. DNA of the CDR3: TGCGCCAGCAGCTACGGTTTGGGGGGTGCGGGAGGGGCCAACGTCCTGACTTTC. Translated, it gives CASSYGLGGAGGANVLTF.

The genes are TRBV2 and TRBJ2-3, with 7 nucleotides matching TRBD1. Germline-derived CDR1 and CDR2 are SNHLY and FYNNEI. The V and J ends lost 7 bases and 3 bases, in that order; junction bases with no gene match: 7. This CDR3 is built from 14 residues. CDR3 sequence reads: CASNSGQWTDTQYF. The CDR3 nucleotides are TGTGCCAGCAACTCGGGACAGTGGACAGATACGCAGTATTTT.

This clone was observed a single time. The V and J genes are TRBV4-1 and TRBJ1-4; D not resolved. Germline CDR1 MGHRA, CDR2 YSYEKL. Trimming removed 4 bases from V and 12 bases from J, with 21 bases in between. The CDR3 has 15 residues. The CDR3 sequence is CASSLVAQRRSELFF. For the CDR3, the DNA is TGCGCCAGCAGCCTTGTAGCGCAGCGACGATCTGAACTGTTTTTT.

V gene TRBV29-1 combines with J gene TRBJ1-1; no definite D call. Germline CDR1 reads SQVTM; CDR2 reads ANQGSEA. V was shortened by 3 bases and J by 1 base, with 9 bases between the two germline ends. CDR3 length equals 13 residues. The CDR3 DNA reads TGCAGCGTTGATGTACAGCCGAACACTGAAGCTTTCTTT. Translated: CSVDVQPNTEAFF.

The chain recombines TRBV6-1 with TRBJ1-1; 7 positions agree with TRBD1. CDR3 length: 14 residues. Unmatched junction bases numbered 5, after V lost 2 bases and J lost 5 bases. CDR1 and CDR2 from the germline V gene are MNHNS and SASEGT. Here the CDR3 reads CASSEPTGLTEAFF. In DNA, the CDR3 is TGTGCCAGCAGTGAACCGACAGGGTTAACTGAAGCTTTCTTT.

A few counts support this clone. This chain links TRBV19 with TRBJ2-3; 13 bases are shared with TRBD2. V lost 3 bases to trimming and J lost 4 bases; unmatched junction nucleotides: 4. Germline V gene lookup returns CDR1 LNHDA and CDR2 SQIVND (reference sequence). The CDR3 has 16 residues. CDR3 in DNA: TGTGCCAGTAGTATCTCCGGGACTAGCGGGGCAGATACGCAGTATTTT. Translation: CASSISGTSGADTQYF.

The rearrangement links TRBV19 to TRBJ2-1; D is perhaps TRBD1 (5 bases). Germline-derived CDR1 and CDR2 are LNHDA and SQIVND (reference sequence). This CDR3 comprises 14 residues. The V end lost 4 bases, the J end lost 0 bases, and 7 bases lay between the germline ends. CDR3 in amino acids: CASSNRISYNEQFF. The CDR3 nucleotides read TGTGCCAGTAGTAACAGGATCTCCTACAATGAGCAGTTCTTC.

CDR3: CASRVSDTQYF. For the CDR3, the DNA is TGTGCCAGCCGAGTTTCAGATACGCAGTATTTT. This chain connects TRBV2 to TRBJ2-3, with D uncertain. From germline, CDR1 is SNHLY and CDR2 FYNNEI. The V and J ends lost 8 bases and 4 bases respectively, with 7 bases between them. The CDR3 consists of 11 residues.

A word on this clone: One end of the junction does not line up with germline, which may come from a read error. The J gene is TRBJ2-5, the V gene TRBV5-1; 13 bases map to TRBD2. This CDR3 region has 17 residues. Germline loops: CDR1 SGHRS, CDR2 YFSETQ. The CDR3 nucleotides read TGCGCCAGCAGCCCAGGGACTAGCGGGGTAACACAAGGGACCCAGTACTTC. Encoded protein: CASSPGTSGVTQGTQYF.

The chain uses TRBV19 and TRBJ1-2; TRBD1 agrees at 9 bases. V was clipped by 5 bases and J by 7 bases; unmatched bases: 5. The CDR3 runs to 13 residues. Germline loops: CDR1 LNHDA, CDR2 SQIVND (reference sequence). DNA of the CDR3: TGTGCCAGTAGTCGGACGACAGGGGGTGGCTACACCTTC. It yields the protein CASSRTTGGGYTF.

The V and J genes are TRBV5-1 and TRBJ1-2; TRBD1 agrees at 9 bases. The CDR3 has 16 amino acids. Trimming cost V 3 bases and J 5 bases; bases outside gene matches: 11. Germline values: CDR1 SGHRS, CDR2 YFSETQ. The CDR3 DNA reads TGCGCCAGCAGCTCCTCAACCGGGACAGGGATATATGGCTACACCTTC. Its translation is CASSSSTGTGIYGYTF.

The chain combines TRBV28 with TRBJ1-2; D is ambiguous. CDR3 length: 15 residues. CDR1 is MDHEN, CDR2 SYDVKM, per germline. Trimming removed 4 bases at V and 3 bases at J, with 15 bases between. DNA for the CDR3: TGTGCCAGCAGTTCCCGAGAGGGCCGACACTATGGCTACACCTTC. Protein: CASSSREGRHYGYTF.

The chain uses TRBV18 and TRBJ2-1; 9 bases agree with TRBD2. The ends lost 8 bases at V and 6 bases at J; junction bases unmatched: 5. Per the germline V gene, CDR1 is KGHSH and CDR2 is LQKENI. The CDR3 runs 13 residues. The CDR3 region is CASARLAANEQFF. The DNA for the CDR3 is TGTGCCAGCGCGAGACTAGCGGCCAATGAGCAGTTCTTC.

The V call is TRBV4-1, the J call TRBJ2-3; D is possibly TRBD2 (6 bases). Between the trimmed V and J ends, which lost 0 bases and 9 bases, there was a span of 16 bases. CDR3 size: 15 residues. Germline V CDR1 and CDR2: MGHRA, YSYEKL. CDR3 region: CASSQDRGRGGTQYF. Written as DNA, the CDR3 is TGCGCCAGCAGCCAAGATAGAGGGCGGGGAGGCACGCAGTATTTT.

The chain links TRBV7-8 to TRBJ1-5; D not certain. Trimming took off 1 base at V and 3 bases at J, with 10 bases between the two ends. The CDR3 spans 15 residues. The germline V gene has CDR1 SGHVS and CDR2 FQNEAQ. The CDR3 region is CASSLVDGFNQPQHF. The CDR3 DNA reads TGTGCCAGCAGCTTAGTAGACGGGTTCAATCAGCCCCAGCATTTT.

This sequence joins TRBV27 and TRBJ2-1; D gene unclear. From germline, CDR1 is MNHEY and CDR2 SMNVEV (reference sequence). The CDR3 has 11 residues. Trimming shortened V by 3 bases and J by 13 bases, and 10 bases separated the two germline ends. The CDR3, as DNA: TGTGCCAGCAGTTTTGGGCCCGAACAGTTCTTC. This sequence encodes CASSFGPEQFF.